This section outlines one T cell receptor beta chain sequence together with its context. The sample comes from a study of shared clonotypes between healthy human individuals. CD45RO-negative, CCR7-selected cells formed the naive CD8 fraction, which excluded terminally differentiated effector memory CD45RA+ cells. Method: immunoSEQ multiplex PCR; TCRdb's copy keeps in-frame clones and lacks some. Found here are fewer than 1 million clones, approximately 97% of them singletons; the top ten hold about 0.25%. Germline values: CDR1 LNHDA, CDR2 SQIVND (reference sequence). V was clipped by 7 bases and J by 6 bases, with 16 bases between them. CDR3 size: 14 residues.

The chain has TRBV19 and TRBJ2-1; weak D call: TRBD1 (5 bases). This receptor was taken from a young man in good health. Source material: naive CD8+ T cells sorted from blood. The CDR3 DNA reads as TGTGCCAGTACCCCTTTAGACAGCACCAATGAGCAGTTCTTC. This sequence encodes CASTPLDSTNEQFF.